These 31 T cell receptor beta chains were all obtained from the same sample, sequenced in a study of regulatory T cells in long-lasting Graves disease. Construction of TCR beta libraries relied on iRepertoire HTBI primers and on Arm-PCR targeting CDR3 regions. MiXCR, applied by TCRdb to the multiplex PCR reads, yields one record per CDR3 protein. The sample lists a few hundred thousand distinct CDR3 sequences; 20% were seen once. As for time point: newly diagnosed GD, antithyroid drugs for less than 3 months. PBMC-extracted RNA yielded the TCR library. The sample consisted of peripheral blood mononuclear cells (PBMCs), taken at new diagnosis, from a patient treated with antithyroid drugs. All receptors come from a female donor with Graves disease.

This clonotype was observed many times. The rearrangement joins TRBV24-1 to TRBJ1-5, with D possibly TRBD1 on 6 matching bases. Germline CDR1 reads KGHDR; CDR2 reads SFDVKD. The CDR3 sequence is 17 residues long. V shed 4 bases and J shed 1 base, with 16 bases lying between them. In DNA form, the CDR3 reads TGTGCCACCAGTGACTCCGGCAGGGGCAGGAGCAATCAGCCCCAGCATTTT. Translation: CATSDSGRGRSNQPQHF.

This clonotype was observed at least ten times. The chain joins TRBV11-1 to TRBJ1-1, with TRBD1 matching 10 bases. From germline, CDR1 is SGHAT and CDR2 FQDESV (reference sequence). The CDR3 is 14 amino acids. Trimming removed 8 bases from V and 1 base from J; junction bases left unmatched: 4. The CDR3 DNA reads TGTGCCAGCGGGTGGACAGGGGGGAACACTGAAGCTTTCTTT. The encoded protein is CASGWTGGNTEAFF.

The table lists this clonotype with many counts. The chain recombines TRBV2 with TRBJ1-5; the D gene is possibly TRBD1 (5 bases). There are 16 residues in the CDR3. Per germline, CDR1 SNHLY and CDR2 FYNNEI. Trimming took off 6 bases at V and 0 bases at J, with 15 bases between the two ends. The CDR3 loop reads CASRGTSRNSNQPQHF. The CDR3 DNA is TGTGCCAGCAGAGGGACGTCGCGGAATAGCAATCAGCCCCAGCATTTT.

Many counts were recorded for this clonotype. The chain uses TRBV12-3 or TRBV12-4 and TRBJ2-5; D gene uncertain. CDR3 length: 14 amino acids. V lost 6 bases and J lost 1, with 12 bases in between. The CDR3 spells CASRRSQLQETQYF. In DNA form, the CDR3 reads TGTGCCAGCAGACGAAGCCAGCTCCAAGAGACCCAGTACTTC.

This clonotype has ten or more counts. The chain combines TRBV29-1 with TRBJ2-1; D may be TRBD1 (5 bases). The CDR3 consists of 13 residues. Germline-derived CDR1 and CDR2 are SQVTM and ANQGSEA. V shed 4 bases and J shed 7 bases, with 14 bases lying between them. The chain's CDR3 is CSVVESGLNEQFF. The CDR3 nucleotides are TGCAGCGTTGTTGAATCAGGGTTGAATGAGCAGTTCTTC.

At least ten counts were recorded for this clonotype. This CDR3 is CASSPGRRGDTEAFF. In DNA, the CDR3 is TGTGCCAGCAGTCCGGGCAGGAGGGGTGACACTGAAGCTTTCTTT. J is TRBJ1-1 and V is TRBV6-1; a weak D match, TRBD1 (5 bases). The germline V and J ends were trimmed by 5 bases and 3 bases, with 16 bases remaining between them. CDR1 is MNHNS and CDR2 is SASEGT in the germline V gene. The CDR3 totals 15 residues.

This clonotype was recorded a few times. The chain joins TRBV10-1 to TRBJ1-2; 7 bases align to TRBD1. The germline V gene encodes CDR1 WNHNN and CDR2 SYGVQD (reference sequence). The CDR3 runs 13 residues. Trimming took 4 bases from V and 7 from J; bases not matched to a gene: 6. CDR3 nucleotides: TGCGCCAGCAGTGGACAGGGAAGCATTGGCTACACCTTC. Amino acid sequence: CASSGQGSIGYTF.

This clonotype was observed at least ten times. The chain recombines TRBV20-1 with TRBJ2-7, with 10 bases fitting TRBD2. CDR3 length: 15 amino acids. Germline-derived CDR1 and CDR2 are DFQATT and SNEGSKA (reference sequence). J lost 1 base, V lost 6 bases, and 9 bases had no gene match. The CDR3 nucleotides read TGCAGTGCCCTCAGGACTAGCGGATTTTCCTACGAGCAGTACTTC. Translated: CSALRTSGFSYEQYF.

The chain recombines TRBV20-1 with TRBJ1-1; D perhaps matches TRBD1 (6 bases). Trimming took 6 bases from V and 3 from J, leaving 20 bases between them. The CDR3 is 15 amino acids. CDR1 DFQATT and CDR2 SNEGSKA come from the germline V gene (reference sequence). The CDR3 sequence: CSAKWVRGRHTEAFF. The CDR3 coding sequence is TGCAGTGCAAAATGGGTCAGGGGTCGGCACACTGAAGCTTTCTTT.

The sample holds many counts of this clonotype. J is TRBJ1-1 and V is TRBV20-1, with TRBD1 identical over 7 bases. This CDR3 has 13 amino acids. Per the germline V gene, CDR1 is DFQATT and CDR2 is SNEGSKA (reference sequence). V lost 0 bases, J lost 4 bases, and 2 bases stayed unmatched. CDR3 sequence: CSARDHRGTEAFF. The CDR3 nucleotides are TGCAGTGCTAGAGACCACAGGGGCACTGAAGCTTTCTTT.

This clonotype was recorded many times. CDR3 DNA: TGTGCCACCAGCAGAGTGGTTTGGCCGTTCAATCAGCCCCAGCATTTT. Its protein is CATSRVVWPFNQPQHF. This rearrangement joins TRBV15 to TRBJ1-5; D is ambiguous. V was shortened by 1 base and J by 3 bases, with 13 bases between the two germline ends. Germline V CDR1 and CDR2: LNHNV, YYDKDF (reference sequence). The length of the CDR3 is 16 residues.

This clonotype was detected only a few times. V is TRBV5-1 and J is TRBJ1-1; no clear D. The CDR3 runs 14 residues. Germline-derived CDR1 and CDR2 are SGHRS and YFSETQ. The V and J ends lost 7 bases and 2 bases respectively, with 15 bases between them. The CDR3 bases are TGCGCCAGCGGGATGAGACCGAGCAACACTGAAGCTTTCTTT. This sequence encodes CASGMRPSNTEAFF.

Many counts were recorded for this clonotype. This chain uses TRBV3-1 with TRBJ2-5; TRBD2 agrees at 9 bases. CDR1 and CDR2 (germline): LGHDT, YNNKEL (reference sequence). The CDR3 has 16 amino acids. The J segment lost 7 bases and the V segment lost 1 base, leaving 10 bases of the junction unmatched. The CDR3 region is CASSQARLAGPRTQYF. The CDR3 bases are TGTGCCAGCAGCCAAGCTCGGCTAGCGGGGCCGAGGACCCAGTACTTC.

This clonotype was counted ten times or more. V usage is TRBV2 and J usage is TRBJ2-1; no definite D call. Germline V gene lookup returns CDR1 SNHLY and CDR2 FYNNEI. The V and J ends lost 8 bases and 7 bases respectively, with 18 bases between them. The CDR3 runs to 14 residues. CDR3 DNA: TGTGCCAGCTCTCCGACCTTAGGGCGGAATGAGCAGTTCTTC. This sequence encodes CASSPTLGRNEQFF.

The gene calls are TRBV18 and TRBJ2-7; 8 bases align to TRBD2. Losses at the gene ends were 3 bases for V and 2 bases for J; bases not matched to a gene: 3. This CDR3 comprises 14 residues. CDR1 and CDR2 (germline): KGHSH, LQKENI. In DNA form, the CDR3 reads TGTGCCAGCTCACCCCGGCGGGAGGCCTACGAGCAGTACTTC. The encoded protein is CASSPRREAYEQYF.

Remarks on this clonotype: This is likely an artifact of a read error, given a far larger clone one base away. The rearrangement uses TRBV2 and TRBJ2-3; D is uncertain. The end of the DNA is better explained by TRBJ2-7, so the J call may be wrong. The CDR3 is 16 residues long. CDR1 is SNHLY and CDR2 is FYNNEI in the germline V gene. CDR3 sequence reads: CASSVSARLVAYEQYF. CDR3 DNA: TGTGCCAGCAGTGTATCGGCCAGGTTGGTCGCCTACGAGCAGTACTTC.

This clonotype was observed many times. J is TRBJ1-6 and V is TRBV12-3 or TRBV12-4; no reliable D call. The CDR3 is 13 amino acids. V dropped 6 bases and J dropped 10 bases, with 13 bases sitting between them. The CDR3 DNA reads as TGTGCCAGCAGCCGACGCGGAGGCTCACCCCTCCACTTT. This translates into CASSRRGGSPLHF.

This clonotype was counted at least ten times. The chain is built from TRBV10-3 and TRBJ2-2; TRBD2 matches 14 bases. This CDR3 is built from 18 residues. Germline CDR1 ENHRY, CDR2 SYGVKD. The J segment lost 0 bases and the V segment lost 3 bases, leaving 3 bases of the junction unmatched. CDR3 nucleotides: TGTGCCATCAGTGACCCGGGACTAGCGGGGGCGAACACCGGGGAGCTGTTTTTT. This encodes CAISDPGLAGANTGELFF.

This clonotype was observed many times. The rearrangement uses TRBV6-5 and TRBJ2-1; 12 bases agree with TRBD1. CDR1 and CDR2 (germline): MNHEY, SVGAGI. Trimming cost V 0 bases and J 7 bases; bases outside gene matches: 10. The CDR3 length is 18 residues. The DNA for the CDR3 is TGTGCCAGCAGTTACTCCCCCGGGACAGGGGGCGCAGTAAATGAGCAGTTCTTC. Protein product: CASSYSPGTGGAVNEQFF.

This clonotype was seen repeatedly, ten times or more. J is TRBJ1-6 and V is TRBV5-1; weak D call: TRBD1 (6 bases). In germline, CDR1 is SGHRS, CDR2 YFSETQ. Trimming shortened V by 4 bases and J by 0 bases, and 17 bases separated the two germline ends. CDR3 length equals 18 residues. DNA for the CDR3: TGCGCCAGCAGCGGGGCCGGGACACCAAGCTCCTATAATTCACCCCTCCACTTT. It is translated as CASSGAGTPSSYNSPLHF. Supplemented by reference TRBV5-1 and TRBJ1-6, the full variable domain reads KAGVTQTPRYLIKTRGQQVTLSCSPISGHRSVSWYQQTPGQGLQFLFEYFSETQRNKGNFPGRFSGRQFSNSRSEMNVSTLELGDSALYLCASSGAGTPSSYNSPLHFGNGTRLTVT.

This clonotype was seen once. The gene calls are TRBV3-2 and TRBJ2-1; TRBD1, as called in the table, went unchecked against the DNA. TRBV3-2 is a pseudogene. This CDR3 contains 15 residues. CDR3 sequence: CASSIAGALSNEQFF. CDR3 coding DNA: TGTGCCAGCAGCATTGCAGGGGCTCTGAGCAATGAGCAGTTCTTC.

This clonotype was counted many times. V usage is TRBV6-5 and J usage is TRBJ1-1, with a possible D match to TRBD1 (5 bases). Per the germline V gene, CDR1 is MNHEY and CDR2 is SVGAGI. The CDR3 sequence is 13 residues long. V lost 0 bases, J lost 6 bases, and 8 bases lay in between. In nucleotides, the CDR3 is TGTGCCAGCAGTTACTCCTGGGGGGCTGAAGCTTTCTTT. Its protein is CASSYSWGAEAFF.

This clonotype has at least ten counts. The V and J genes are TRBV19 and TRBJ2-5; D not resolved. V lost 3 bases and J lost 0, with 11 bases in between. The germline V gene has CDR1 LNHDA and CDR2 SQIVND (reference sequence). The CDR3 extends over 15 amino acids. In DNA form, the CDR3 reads TGTGCCAGTAGTATTGGGTCCGGGTACCAAGAGACCCAGTACTTC. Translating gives CASSIGSGYQETQYF.

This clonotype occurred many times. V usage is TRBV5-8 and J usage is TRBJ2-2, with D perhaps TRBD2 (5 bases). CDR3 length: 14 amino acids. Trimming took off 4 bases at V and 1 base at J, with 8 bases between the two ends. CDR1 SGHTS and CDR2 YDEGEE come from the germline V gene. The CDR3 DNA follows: TGTGCCAGCAGCACACGGGAGAACACCGGGGAGCTGTTTTTT. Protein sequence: CASSTRENTGELFF.

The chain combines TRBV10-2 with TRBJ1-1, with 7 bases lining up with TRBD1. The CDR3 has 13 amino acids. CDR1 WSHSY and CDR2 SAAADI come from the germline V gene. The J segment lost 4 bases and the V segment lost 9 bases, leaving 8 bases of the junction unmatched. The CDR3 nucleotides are TGCGCCAGTCGAAACCGGGACAGCACTGAAGCTTTCTTT. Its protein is CASRNRDSTEAFF.

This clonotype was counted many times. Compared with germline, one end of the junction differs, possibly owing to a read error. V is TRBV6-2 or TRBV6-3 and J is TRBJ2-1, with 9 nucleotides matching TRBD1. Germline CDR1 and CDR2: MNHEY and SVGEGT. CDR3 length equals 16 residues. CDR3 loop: CATSLTWDRVYNEQFF. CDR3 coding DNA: TGTGCCACCAGTCTGACGTGGGACAGGGTTTACAATGAGCAGTTCTTC.

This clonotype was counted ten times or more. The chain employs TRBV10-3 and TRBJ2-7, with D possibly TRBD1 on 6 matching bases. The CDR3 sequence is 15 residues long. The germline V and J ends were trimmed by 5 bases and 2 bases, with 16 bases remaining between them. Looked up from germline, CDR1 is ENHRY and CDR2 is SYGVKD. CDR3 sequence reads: CAISTGIGLTYEQYF. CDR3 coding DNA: TGTGCCATCAGTACAGGGATAGGCCTAACCTACGAGCAGTACTTC.

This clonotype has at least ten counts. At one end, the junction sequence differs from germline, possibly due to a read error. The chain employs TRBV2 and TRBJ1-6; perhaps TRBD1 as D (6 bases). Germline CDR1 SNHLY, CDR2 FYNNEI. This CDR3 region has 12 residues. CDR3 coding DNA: TGTGCCAGCAGAGAAGGGGGTTCACCCCTCCACTTT. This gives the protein CASREGGSPLHF.

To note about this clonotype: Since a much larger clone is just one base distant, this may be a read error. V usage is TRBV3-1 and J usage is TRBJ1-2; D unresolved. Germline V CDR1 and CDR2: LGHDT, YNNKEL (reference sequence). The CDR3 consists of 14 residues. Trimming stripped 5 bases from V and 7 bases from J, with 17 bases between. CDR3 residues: CASSELEGVGGYTF. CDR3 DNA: TGTGCCAGCAGCGAATTGGAGGGTGTCGGTGGCTACACCTTC.

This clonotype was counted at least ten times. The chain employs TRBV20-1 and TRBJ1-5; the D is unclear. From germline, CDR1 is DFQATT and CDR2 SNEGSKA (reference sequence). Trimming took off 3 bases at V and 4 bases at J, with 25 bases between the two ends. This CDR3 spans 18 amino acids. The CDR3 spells CSARVPYRDRISNQPQHF. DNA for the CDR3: TGCAGTGCTAGGGTCCCATACCGGGATCGGATTTCGAATCAGCCCCAGCATTTT.

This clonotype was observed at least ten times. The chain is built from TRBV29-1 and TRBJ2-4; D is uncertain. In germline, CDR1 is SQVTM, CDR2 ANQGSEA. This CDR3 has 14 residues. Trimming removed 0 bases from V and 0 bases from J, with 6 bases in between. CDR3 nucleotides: TGCAGCGTTGAAGACAGGTTAGCCAAAAACATTCAGTACTTC. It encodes CSVEDRLAKNIQYF.